The T cell receptor beta chain under discussion was sequenced for a study of T-cell memory formation after mild COVID-19. For the study at large: TCR clusters largely stayed donor specific.

Each CDR3 protein is one row after TCRdb ran MiXCR on the 5' RACE reads. This sample has some 350,000 distinct CDR3 sequences; about a sixth occur once, and the top ten carry 20% to 25%. Per germline, CDR1 MNHNY and CDR2 SVGAGI (reference sequence). The V and J ends lost 6 bases and 0 bases, in that order; junction bases with no gene match: 5. CDR3 length: 15 amino acids. This clonotype has a handful of counts. The chain recombines TRBV6-6 with TRBJ2-3; the match to TRBD2 covers 8 bases. Sequencing was performed on PBMCs or a T cell subset sorted from them (not recorded which). The clonotype was recovered from a man between 18 and 35 years old who had mild COVID-19 (a few samples of this study predate the infection). Cell type and time point are not known. Here the CDR3 reads CASSPQRGSTDTQYF. The CDR3 nucleotides are TGTGCCAGCAGCCCTCAGCGGGGGAGCACAGATACGCAGTATTTT.